The 7 T cell receptor beta chains in this list originate from one sample, sequenced in a study of tumor-infiltrating lymphocytes in localized non-small cell lung cancer. This table comes from immunoSEQ multiplex PCR, and its TCRdb copy is limited to in-frame clones, with some not included. This table holds about 29,000 clones, approximately 85% found once. The sequencing sample was made of lung tumor tissue. The receptors derive from a human donor with non-small cell lung cancer.

The chain joins TRBV5-5 to TRBJ2-5; D perhaps matches TRBD1 (6 bases). The CDR3 has 14 amino acids. The V and J ends lost 2 bases and 2 bases respectively, with 10 bases between them. Germline values: CDR1 SGHKS, CDR2 YYEKEE (reference sequence). CDR3 coding DNA: TGTGCCAGCAGCTTCTACAGGGATCAAGAGACCCAGTACTTC. Amino acids: CASSFYRDQETQYF.

V is TRBV7-9 and J is TRBJ1-1; D not certain. The CDR3 loop spans 11 amino acids. The V and J ends lost 2 bases and 4 bases respectively, with 2 bases between them. In germline, CDR1 is SEHNR, CDR2 FQNEAQ (reference sequence). CDR3 bases: TGTGCCAGCAGCTTAACCACTGAAGCTTTCTTT. Translated: CASSLTTEAFF.

The V and J genes are TRBV6-6 and TRBJ1-1, with no clear D. The CDR3 spans 13 residues. Per the germline V gene, CDR1 is MNHNY and CDR2 is SVGAGI (reference sequence). The V and J ends lost 2 bases and 4 bases respectively, with 8 bases between them. As DNA, the CDR3 is TGTGCCAGCAGTTACATAGAGGGCACTGAAGCTTTCTTT. It yields the protein CASSYIEGTEAFF.

The V and J genes are TRBV5-1 and TRBJ2-5, with TRBD1 matching over 9 bases. This CDR3 region has 16 residues. J gave up 5 bases and V 3 bases, and 11 bases lay outside the gene matches. In germline, CDR1 is SGHRS, CDR2 YFSETQ. CDR3 nucleotide sequence: TGCGCCAGCAGCTCCTCGGCCACAGGGGGCTCGGAGACCCAGTACTTC. Protein sequence: CASSSSATGGSETQYF. The variable domain in full, completed from reference TRBV5-1 and TRBJ2-5, reads KAGVTQTPRYLIKTRGQQVTLSCSPISGHRSVSWYQQTPGQGLQFLFEYFSETQRNKGNFPGRFSGRQFSNSRSEMNVSTLELGDSALYLCASSSSATGGSETQYFGPGTRLLVL.

The gene calls are TRBV4-2 and TRBJ2-5; D unresolved. From germline, CDR1 is LGHNA and CDR2 YNFKEQ. CDR3 size: 13 residues. V lost 2 bases to trimming and J lost 5 bases, with 9 bases between them. CDR3 sequence reads: CASSQPPGETQYF. CDR3 DNA: TGTGCCAGCAGCCAACCCCCCGGGGAGACCCAGTACTTC.

The rearrangement links TRBV7-2 to TRBJ1-6; D remains unclear. This CDR3 comprises 14 residues. From germline, CDR1 is SGHTA and CDR2 FQGNSA. Trimming removed 0 bases at V and 7 bases at J, with 7 bases between. The CDR3 region is CASSLASNNSPLHF. The CDR3 region has the DNA TGTGCCAGCAGCTTAGCTAGTAACAATTCACCCCTCCACTTT. Full variable domain (rest looked up from reference TRBV7-2 and TRBJ1-6): GAGVSQSPSNKVTEKGKDVELRCDPISGHTALYWYRQSLGQGLEFLIYFQGNSAPDKSGLPSDRFSAERTGGSVSTLTIQRTQQEDSAVYLCASSLASNNSPLHFGNGTRLTVT.

The gene calls are TRBV9 and TRBJ2-2; tentative D call: TRBD2 (5 bases). The germline gives CDR1 SGDLS, CDR2 YYNGEE. CDR3 size: 13 residues. V was trimmed by 3 bases and J by 4 bases, leaving 7 bases between them. The CDR3 here is CASSGTVTGELFF. In DNA, the CDR3 is TGTGCCAGCAGCGGGACTGTCACCGGGGAGCTGTTTTTT.